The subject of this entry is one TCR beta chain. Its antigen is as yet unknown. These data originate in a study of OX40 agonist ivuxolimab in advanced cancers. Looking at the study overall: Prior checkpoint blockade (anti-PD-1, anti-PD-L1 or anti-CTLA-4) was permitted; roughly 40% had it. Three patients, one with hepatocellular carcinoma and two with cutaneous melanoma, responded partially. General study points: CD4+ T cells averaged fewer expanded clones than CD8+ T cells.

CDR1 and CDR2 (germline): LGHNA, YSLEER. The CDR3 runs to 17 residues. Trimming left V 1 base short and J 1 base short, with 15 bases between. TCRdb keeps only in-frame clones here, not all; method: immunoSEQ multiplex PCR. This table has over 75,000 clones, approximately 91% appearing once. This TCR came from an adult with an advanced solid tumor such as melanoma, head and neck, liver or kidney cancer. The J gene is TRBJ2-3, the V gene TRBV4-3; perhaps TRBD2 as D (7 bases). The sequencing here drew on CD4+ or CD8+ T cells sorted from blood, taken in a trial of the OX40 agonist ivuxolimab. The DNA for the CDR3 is TGCGCCAGCAGCCAAGGGAGGGGGGGCGTACGCACAGATACGCAGTATTTT. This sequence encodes CASSQGRGGVRTDTQYF.